What follows is one TCR beta chain and its context. The Seattle site enrolled patients during active infection and followed them longitudinally. Authors' analysis steps: Estimation of nucleated cell counts relied on the amplification of reference gene primers. Assay: immunoSEQ multiplex PCR; the TCRdb copy retains only in-frame clones and omits some. V, J and clone size derive from that table, while D and trimming were established from the DNA sequence. The repertoire holds about 300,000 clones, with roughly 91% as singletons. The source of the sample is a study of blood T cell repertoires in COVID-19. In the study overall: Donors in the United States, Italy and Spain gave samples during acute or convalescent COVID-19. The cDNA or gDNA used as material had been derived from T cells, B-cell-depleted T cells, or PBMCs.

This CDR3 has 15 residues. CDR1 MNHEY and CDR2 SVGAGI come from the germline V gene. V lost 0 bases and J 4 bases, leaving 12 bases between the germline ends. The receptor was isolated from a woman in her 30s with COVID-19, enrolled during active disease. Sequencing was performed on peripheral blood. This rearrangement joins TRBV6-5 to TRBJ1-2; D is uncertain. CDR3 sequence: CASSYSLIGGYGYTF. The DNA of the CDR3 is TGTGCCAGCAGTTACTCCCTGATTGGAGGCTATGGCTACACCTTC.